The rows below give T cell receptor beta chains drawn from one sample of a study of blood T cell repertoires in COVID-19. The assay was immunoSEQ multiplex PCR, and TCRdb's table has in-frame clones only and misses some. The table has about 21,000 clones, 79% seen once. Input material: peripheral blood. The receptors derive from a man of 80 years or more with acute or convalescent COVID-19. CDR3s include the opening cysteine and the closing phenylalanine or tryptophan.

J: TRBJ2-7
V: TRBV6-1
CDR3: CASSESHPGQSYEQYF

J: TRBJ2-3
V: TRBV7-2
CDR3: CASTRHSGSGTDTQYF

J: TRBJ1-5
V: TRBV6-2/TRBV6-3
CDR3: CASSAMSQPQHF

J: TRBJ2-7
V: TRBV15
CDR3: CATSRELAGLRAYEQYF

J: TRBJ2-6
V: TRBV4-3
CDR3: CASSQVAGLGANVLTF

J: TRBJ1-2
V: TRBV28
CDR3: CASTSDSYGYTF

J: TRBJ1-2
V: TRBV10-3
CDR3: CAISEGQGQRYTF

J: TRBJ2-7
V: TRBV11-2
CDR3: CASSLPGTVSYEQYF

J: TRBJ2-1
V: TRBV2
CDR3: CASNPDRGPNEQFF

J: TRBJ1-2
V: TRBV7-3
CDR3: CASSLSSFYGYTF

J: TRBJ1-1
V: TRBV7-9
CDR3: CASSAPGVSNTEAFF

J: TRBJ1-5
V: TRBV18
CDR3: CASSPGQGNNQPQHF

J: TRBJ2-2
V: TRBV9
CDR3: CASSANRDYQTLFF

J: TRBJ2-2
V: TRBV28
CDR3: CASSLGRRTGELFF

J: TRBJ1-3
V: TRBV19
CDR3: CASSTGQGASGNTIYF

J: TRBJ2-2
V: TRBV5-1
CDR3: CASSLSAAVNTGELFF

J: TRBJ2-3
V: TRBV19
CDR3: CASSTGVRDTQYF

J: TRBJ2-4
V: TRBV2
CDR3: CASRGGPTKNIQYF

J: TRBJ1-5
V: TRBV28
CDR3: CASSFPNLQDPRFWPQHF

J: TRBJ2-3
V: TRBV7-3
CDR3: CASSLMGQGATDTQYF

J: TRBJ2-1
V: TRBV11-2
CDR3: CASKPGTDNNEQFF

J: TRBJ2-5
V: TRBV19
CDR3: CASSMHLLLRIAGEGSQYF

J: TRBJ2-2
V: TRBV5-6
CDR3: CASTSGLINTGELFF

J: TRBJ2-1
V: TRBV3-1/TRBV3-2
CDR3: CASSLSGSEQFF

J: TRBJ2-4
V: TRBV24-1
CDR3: CATSDAPGTGELGLAKNIQYF

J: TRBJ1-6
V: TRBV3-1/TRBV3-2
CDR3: CASSQDKGGNQYNSPLHF

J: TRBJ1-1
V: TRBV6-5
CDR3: CASILQVNTEAFF

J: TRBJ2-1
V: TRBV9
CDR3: CASSVRDREYNEQFF

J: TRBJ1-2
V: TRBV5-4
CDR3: CASSSGTKGYGYTF

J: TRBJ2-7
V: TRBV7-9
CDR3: CASARTGVSEQYF

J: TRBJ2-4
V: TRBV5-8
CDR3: CASRRGQGASKNIQYF

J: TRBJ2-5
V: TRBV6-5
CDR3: CASNPTGGQETQYF

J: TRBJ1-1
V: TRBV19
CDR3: CASRHQMNTEAFF

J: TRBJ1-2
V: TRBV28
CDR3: CASSRPTGFVYGYTF

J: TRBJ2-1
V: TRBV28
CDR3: CASSFETGWNEQFF

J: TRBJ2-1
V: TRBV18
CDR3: CASSPFGSRYNEQFF

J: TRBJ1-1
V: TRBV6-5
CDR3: CASIKQGNTEAFF

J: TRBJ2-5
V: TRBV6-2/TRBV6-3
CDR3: CASSYSIVSGVQETQYF

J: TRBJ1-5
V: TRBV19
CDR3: CASRTGGSQPQHF

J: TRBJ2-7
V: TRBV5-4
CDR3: CASSPGTSGRAYEQYF

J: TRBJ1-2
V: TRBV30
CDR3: CAWSQQGNYGYTF

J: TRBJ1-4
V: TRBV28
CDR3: CASSSDRGKNEKLFF

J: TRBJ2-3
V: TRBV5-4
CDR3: CASSPGRDSELPLDTQYF

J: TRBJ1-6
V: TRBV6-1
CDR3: CASSELQNSPLHF

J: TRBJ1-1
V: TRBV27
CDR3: CASSQGRANTEAFF

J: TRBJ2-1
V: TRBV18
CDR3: CASSPAVGTSRNEQFF

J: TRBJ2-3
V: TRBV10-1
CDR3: CASSERLAGVGTQYF

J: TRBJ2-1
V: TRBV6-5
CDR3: CASSYRWGGNEQFF

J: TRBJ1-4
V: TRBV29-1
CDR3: CSVSQGAREKLFF

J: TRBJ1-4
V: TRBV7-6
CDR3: CASSFGDRGPRGEKLFF

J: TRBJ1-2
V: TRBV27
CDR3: CASSSTGVNYGYTF

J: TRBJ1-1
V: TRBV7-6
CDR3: CASSLTGSTEAFF

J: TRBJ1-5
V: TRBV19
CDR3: CASTLGGTRANQPQHF

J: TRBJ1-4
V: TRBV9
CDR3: CASSVGGGRTNEKLFF

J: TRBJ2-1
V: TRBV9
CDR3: CASSVDFQRVNNEQFF

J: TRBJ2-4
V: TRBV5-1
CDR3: CASSTLPPGTDSLAKNIQYF

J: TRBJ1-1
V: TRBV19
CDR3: CASSMYRGTEAFF

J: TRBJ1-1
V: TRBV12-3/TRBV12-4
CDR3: CASSIKGDTEAFF

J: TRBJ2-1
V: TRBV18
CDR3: CASSPGQGLVDEQFF

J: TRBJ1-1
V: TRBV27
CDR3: CASRRQGAYTEAFF